The 5 T cell receptor beta chains reported below all come from one sample, sequenced in a study of blood T cell repertoires in COVID-19. The data were produced by immunoSEQ multiplex PCR, yet TCRdb's version contains in-frame clones alone and is incomplete. The sample has 50,000 or so clones; under 85% are singletons. Source material: peripheral blood. These receptor sequences come from a man aged 60 to 75 with active COVID-19.

This chain links TRBV6-2 or TRBV6-3 with TRBJ1-1; TRBD1 is a possible D gene (5 bases). The CDR3 runs to 15 residues. The germline CDR1 and CDR2 sequences are MNHEY and SVGEGT. Trimming pared 2 bases from V and 0 bases from J, leaving 10 bases between. CDR3 in DNA: TGTGCCAGCAGTTACGTGGCAGGGTTGAACACTGAAGCTTTCTTT. As protein: CASSYVAGLNTEAFF.

This clone was counted a single time. Germline is not matched at one junction end, which may reflect a read error. The chain uses TRBV3-1 (or the pseudogene TRBV3-2) and TRBJ2-5, with D possibly TRBD1 on 7 matching bases. This CDR3 is built from 14 residues. The germline V gene encodes CDR1 LGHDT and CDR2 YNNKEL (reference sequence). The CDR3 DNA reads as TGTGCCAGCAGCCAAGAGATTGGGGATGGCAGGGGGGACTTC. This encodes CASSQEIGDGRGDF.

The chain combines TRBV18 with TRBJ2-1; 7 bases line up with TRBD1. The germline CDR1 and CDR2 sequences are KGHSH and LQKENI. Trimming cost V 2 bases and J 5 bases; bases outside gene matches: 6. The CDR3 is made up of 15 amino acids. The CDR3 coding sequence is TGTGCCAGCTCACCAGCCGGGACAGCCGACAATGAGCAGTTCTTC. Protein: CASSPAGTADNEQFF.

The rearrangement uses TRBV6-6 and TRBJ1-2; D is ambiguous. The germline V gene encodes CDR1 MNHNY and CDR2 SVGAGI (reference sequence). The CDR3 extends over 14 amino acids. Trimming removed 3 bases from V and 8 bases from J, with 16 bases in between. The CDR3 loop is CASSYPSGSQGYTF. The CDR3 region has the DNA TGTGCCAGCAGTTATCCTAGTGGCAGTCAGGGCTACACCTTC.

This clone was seen only once. V is TRBV19 and J is TRBJ2-3, with D maybe TRBD2 (7 bases). This CDR3 has 16 amino acids. The V gene's germline CDR1 is LNHDA and CDR2 SQIVND (reference sequence). The ends were cut back, 6 bases at V and 2 bases at J, with 18 bases in the middle. The CDR3 loop is CASSHVGGGHTDTQYF. CDR3 nucleotide sequence: TGTGCCAGTAGCCACGTCGGCGGGGGCCACACAGATACGCAGTATTTT. The complete variable domain, with remaining parts taken from reference TRBV19 and TRBJ2-3, reads DGGITQSPKYLFRKEGQNVTLSCEQNLNHDAMYWYRQDPGQGLRLIYYSQIVNDFQKGDIAEGYSVSREKKESFPLTVTSAQKNPTAFYLCASSHVGGGHTDTQYFGPGTRLTVL.